This T cell receptor beta chain emerged from a study of breast tumors, draining lymph nodes, adjacent tissues. Study-wide results and limits: Findings are consistent with lymph node origin and intratumoral expansion of most tumor T cells. Compared with lymph nodes, tumors were less diverse; compared with nontumor tissue, more.

Axillary draining lymph nodes of breast cancer patients supplied the node samples. This clonotype was recorded at least ten times. The antigen is undetermined. Via MiXCR, TCRdb re-called the multiplex PCR reads, giving one row per CDR3 protein. Found here are some 120,000 distinct CDR3 sequences, 21% of them singletons; the top ten hold about 2%. The trim removed 6 bases at V and 5 bases at J, leaving 6 bases unmatched. Germline CDR1 reads SNHLY; CDR2 reads FYNNEI. The CDR3 length is 15 residues. The J gene is TRBJ2-3, the V gene TRBV2, with 12 nucleotides matching TRBD2. Input material: axillary lymph node tissue. This TCR derives from a female donor with breast cancer. Some clones in this sample may be carry-over from other donors' samples. CDR3 DNA: TGTGCCAGCAGAGGGACTAGCGGGCTTTTAGATACGCAGTATTTT. Its protein product is CASRGTSGLLDTQYF. Filled out from reference TRBV2 and TRBJ2-3, the complete variable domain reads EPEVTQTPSHQVTQMGQEVILRCVPISNHLYFYWYRQILGQKVEFLVSFYNNEISEKSEIFDDQFSVERPDGSNFTLKIRSTKLEDSAMYFCASRGTSGLLDTQYFGPGTRLTVL.